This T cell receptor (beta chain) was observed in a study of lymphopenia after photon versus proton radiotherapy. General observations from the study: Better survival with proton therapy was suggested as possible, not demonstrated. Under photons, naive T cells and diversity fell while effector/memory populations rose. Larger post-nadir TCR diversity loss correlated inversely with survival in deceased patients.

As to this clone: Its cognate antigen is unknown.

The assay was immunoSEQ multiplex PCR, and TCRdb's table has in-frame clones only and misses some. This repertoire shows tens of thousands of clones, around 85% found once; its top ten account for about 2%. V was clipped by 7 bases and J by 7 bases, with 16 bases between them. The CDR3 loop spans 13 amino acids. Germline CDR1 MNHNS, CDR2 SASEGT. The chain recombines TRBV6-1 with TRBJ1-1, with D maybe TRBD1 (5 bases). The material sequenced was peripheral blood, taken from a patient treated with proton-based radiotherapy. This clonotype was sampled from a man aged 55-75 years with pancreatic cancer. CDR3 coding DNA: TGTGCCAGCAAGACAGCCCGTACGAGTGAAGCTTTCTTT. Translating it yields CASKTARTSEAFF.